This passage covers 15 T cell receptor beta chains from one sample sequenced in a study of shared clonotypes between healthy human individuals. The method was immunoSEQ multiplex PCR; TCRdb's version includes in-frame clones alone and lacks a portion of them. The sample records roughly 2.2 million clones, under 95% being singletons. Sequencing used naive CD4+ T cells from PBMCs. Subset defined: CD45RA+ positively selected. Receptor source: a man younger than 35 in good health. Some clones in this sample may be carry-over from other donors' samples.

This chain joins TRBV28 and TRBJ1-2; 9 bases fit TRBD1. Unmatched junction bases numbered 12, after V lost 4 bases and J lost 3 bases. Per the germline V gene, CDR1 is MDHEN and CDR2 is SYDVKM. The CDR3 runs 17 residues. This chain's CDR3 is CASSSTLGTGPYYGYTF. CDR3 bases: TGTGCCAGCAGTTCCACCCTGGGGACAGGGCCATACTATGGCTACACCTTC.

The V call is TRBV7-2, the J call TRBJ1-1; D unclear. Trimming left V 0 bases short and J 7 bases short, with 12 bases between. CDR1 is SGHTA, CDR2 FQGNSA, per germline. This CDR3 comprises 14 residues. Written as DNA, the CDR3 is TGTGCCAGCAGCTTAGCGCTTAGGATAAGTGAAGCTTTCTTT. It specifies CASSLALRISEAFF.

This chain connects TRBV6-5 to TRBJ1-6; no clear D gene. From germline, CDR1 is MNHEY and CDR2 SVGAGI. Trimming stripped 6 bases from V and 6 bases from J, with 12 bases between. This CDR3 comprises 14 residues. CDR3 nucleotide sequence: TGTGCCAGCAGGCGGCGCGGATTTAATTCACCCCTCCACTTT. Residues: CASRRRGFNSPLHF.

V usage is TRBV6-6 and J usage is TRBJ2-1; no clear D gene. In germline, CDR1 is MNHNY, CDR2 SVGAGI (reference sequence). This CDR3 spans 14 amino acids. Between the trimmed V and J ends, which lost 5 bases and 2 bases, there was a span of 10 bases. The CDR3 sequence: CASSRSSTYNEQFF. The CDR3, as DNA: TGTGCCAGCAGTCGCTCCAGCACCTACAATGAGCAGTTCTTC.

The chain employs TRBV27 and TRBJ1-1; D is perhaps TRBD1 (5 bases). V was pared by 4 bases and J by 5 bases, with 17 bases between. Per germline, CDR1 MNHEY and CDR2 SMNVEV (reference sequence). The CDR3 is 15 residues long. CDR3 DNA: TGTGCCAGCAGTTCCGCCCGGGGCCTGGGGACTGAAGCTTTCTTT. This gives the protein CASSSARGLGTEAFF.

Points on this clone: Other nucleotide sequences from this sample produce the same CDR3. This rearrangement joins TRBV7-9 to TRBJ2-3, with TRBD2 matching over 7 bases. The junction had 1 base not matched to a gene; V was cut back by 8 bases and J by 5 bases. Germline V gives CDR1 SEHNR, CDR2 FQNEAQ (reference sequence). This CDR3 is built from 11 residues. The CDR3 sequence is CASGGGDTQYF. CDR3 bases: TGTGCCAGCGGGGGGGGAGATACGCAGTATTTT.

The chain joins TRBV27 to TRBJ2-7; 9 bases fit TRBD2. V shed 0 bases and J 2 bases; nucleotides not matched to a gene: 5. The germline gives CDR1 MNHEY, CDR2 SMNVEV (reference sequence). The length of the CDR3 is 16 residues. As DNA, the CDR3 is TGTGCCAGCAGTTTATCGAGGACTAGCGTCCCCTACGAGCAGTACTTC. Its translation is CASSLSRTSVPYEQYF.

The chain is built from TRBV7-9 and TRBJ1-2, with TRBD1 matching 9 bases. V was pared by 1 base and J by 2 bases, with 2 bases of the junction left unmatched. Germline CDR1 and CDR2: SEHNR and FQNEAQ (reference sequence). The CDR3 sequence is 15 residues long. The CDR3 nucleotides are TGTGCCAGCAGCTTAGGACAGGGGGGGAACTATGGCTACACCTTC. Its translation is CASSLGQGGNYGYTF.

This clone was seen a few times. V and J are TRBV10-1 and TRBJ1-5, with D uncertain. This CDR3 has 13 amino acids. The V gene lost 2 bases and the J gene lost 1 base, with 3 bases spanning the gap. Germline V gene sequence: CDR1 WNHNN, CDR2 SYGVQD (reference sequence). DNA of the CDR3: TGCGCCAGCAGTGAGACAAGCAATCAGCCCCAGCATTTT. It encodes CASSETSNQPQHF.

DNA of the CDR3: TGTGCCAGCAGCTTAGCCTCTAGCGGGAGATTAGATGAGCAGTTCTTC. This translates into CASSLASSGRLDEQFF. The genes are TRBV11-2 and TRBJ2-1; 10 bases fit TRBD2. The V gene end was trimmed by 1 base and the J gene end by 8 bases; junction bases not matched to a gene: 8. Germline V gene lookup returns CDR1 SGHAT and CDR2 FQNNGV. This CDR3 is 16 amino acids long.

As DNA, the CDR3 is TGTGCCAGCAGCTCGCAACAGGGTACCTACGAGCAGTACTTC. Amino acid sequence: CASSSQQGTYEQYF. The rearrangement uses TRBV7-8 and TRBJ2-7, with D perhaps TRBD1 (6 bases). The length of the CDR3 is 14 residues. Trimming took off 4 bases at V and 2 bases at J, with 12 bases between the two ends. CDR1 is SGHVS and CDR2 is FQNEAQ in the germline V gene.

The chain links TRBV9 to TRBJ2-3; perhaps TRBD2 as D (7 bases). The V gene lost 2 bases and the J gene lost 3 bases, with 13 bases spanning the gap. The germline V gene encodes CDR1 SGDLS and CDR2 YYNGEE. The CDR3 is made up of 15 amino acids. The CDR3 sequence is CASSVIGRGTDTQYF. The CDR3 DNA follows: TGTGCCAGCAGCGTTATAGGGAGGGGGACAGATACGCAGTATTTT. The full variable domain, completed using reference TRBV9 and TRBJ2-3, is DSGVTQTPKHLITATGQRVTLRCSPRSGDLSVYWYQQSLDQGLQFLIQYYNGEERAKGNILERFSAQQFPDLHSELNLSSLELGDSALYFCASSVIGRGTDTQYFGPGTRLTVL.

This chain connects TRBV19 to TRBJ1-2; possibly TRBD1 for D (5 bases). Per germline, CDR1 LNHDA and CDR2 SQIVND (reference sequence). The CDR3 spans 13 residues. The V end was cut by 7 bases, the J end by 3 bases, with 12 bases between. CDR3 protein: CASTRQSDYGYTF. CDR3 DNA sequence: TGTGCCAGTACCCGACAGTCAGACTATGGCTACACCTTC.

The rearrangement links TRBV2 to TRBJ2-2, with 10 nucleotides matching TRBD2. In germline, CDR1 is SNHLY, CDR2 FYNNEI. This CDR3 has 14 amino acids. The ends lost 7 bases at V and 8 bases at J; junction bases unmatched: 7. The CDR3 DNA follows: TGTGCCAGCACTGGAGTAGCGGGAGGTGGGGAGCTGTTTTTT. The encoded protein is CASTGVAGGGELFF.

The V and J genes are TRBV30 and TRBJ1-5, with D possibly matching TRBD1 (6 bases). V was trimmed by 5 bases and J by 5 bases, leaving 16 bases between them. Germline CDR1 reads GTSNPN; CDR2 reads SVGIG (reference sequence). This CDR3 has 14 amino acids. CDR3 amino acids: CAWGRGGKHQPQHF. In nucleotides, the CDR3 is TGTGCCTGGGGGAGAGGGGGAAAGCATCAGCCCCAGCATTTT.